This T cell receptor beta chain is from a study of T cell responses to AZD1222 COVID-19 vaccine. Produced via immunoSEQ multiplex PCR; TCRdb's table is partial and in-frame only. Among 130,000 to 150,000 clones, 90% to 95% were seen once, and the ten largest hold less than 3.5%. CDR3 length equals 11 residues. Germline loops: CDR1 MDHEN, CDR2 SYDVKM. Between the trimmed V and J ends, which lost 4 bases and 5 bases, there was a span of 6 bases. Sequences were derived from peripheral blood, sampled on day 0 of MenACWY control vaccination. The sequence came from an adult in good health. The V call is TRBV28, the J call TRBJ2-7; unclear D gene. The CDR3 coding sequence is TGTGCCAGCAGTTCCGATAACGAGCAGTACTTC. Amino acids: CASSSDNEQYF.